One sample yielded the 28 T cell receptor beta chains listed below, sequenced in a study of T cell changes during pregnancy in multiple sclerosis. Sequencing used immunoSEQ multiplex PCR; TCRdb keeps in-frame clones, though not all of them. The table lists some 30,000 clones, 87% of them singletons. The material was CD8+ T cells from peripheral blood mononuclear cells, obtained before pregnancy. The receptors here all came from a female donor with multiple sclerosis, enrolled in a pregnancy study.

The chain uses TRBV28 and TRBJ2-7; TRBD2 matches at 10 bases. This CDR3 has 15 amino acids. The trim removed 1 base at V and 3 bases at J, leaving 3 bases unmatched. The germline V gene has CDR1 MDHEN and CDR2 SYDVKM. CDR3 loop: CASSLYASGSYEQYF. CDR3 coding DNA: TGTGCCAGCAGTTTATACGCTAGCGGGAGCTACGAGCAGTACTTC.

This clone was detected once. The chain recombines TRBV9 with TRBJ2-1, with 7 bases aligning to TRBD2. The CDR3 spans 16 residues. J was trimmed by 7 bases and V by 0 bases; bases with no gene match: 10. From germline, CDR1 is SGDLS and CDR2 YYNGEE. CDR3 loop: CASSVVSTGGSNEQFF. The CDR3 coding sequence is TGTGCCAGCAGCGTAGTATCGACGGGAGGCAGTAATGAGCAGTTCTTC. Supplemented by reference TRBV9 and TRBJ2-1, the full variable domain reads DSGVTQTPKHLITATGQRVTLRCSPRSGDLSVYWYQQSLDQGLQFLIQYYNGEERAKGNILERFSAQQFPDLHSELNLSSLELGDSALYFCASSVVSTGGSNEQFFGPGTRLTVL.

V is TRBV9 and J is TRBJ2-7; 9 positions agree with TRBD2. CDR1 and CDR2 (germline): SGDLS, YYNGEE. The CDR3 loop spans 15 amino acids. The V segment lost 0 bases and the J segment 2 bases; nucleotides outside the gene matches: 3. The chain's CDR3 is CASSVDGGRAYEQYF. In nucleotides, the CDR3 is TGTGCCAGCAGCGTAGACGGCGGGAGGGCCTACGAGCAGTACTTC. The variable domain in full, with the rest retrieved from reference TRBV9 and TRBJ2-7, is DSGVTQTPKHLITATGQRVTLRCSPRSGDLSVYWYQQSLDQGLQFLIQYYNGEERAKGNILERFSAQQFPDLHSELNLSSLELGDSALYFCASSVDGGRAYEQYFGPGTRLTVT.

A few counts support this clone. V usage is TRBV6-1 and J usage is TRBJ2-5; possibly TRBD1 for D (6 bases). The V end lost 6 bases, the J end lost 4 bases, and 18 bases lay between the germline ends. The CDR3 consists of 15 residues. Germline V gene lookup returns CDR1 MNHNS and CDR2 SASEGT. This chain's CDR3 is CASSQLIGRGETQYF. The CDR3, as DNA: TGTGCCAGCAGCCAACTTATCGGCAGGGGAGAGACCCAGTACTTC.

This clone was counted a single time. J is TRBJ1-5 and V is TRBV6-5; D is unresolved. The CDR3 length is 14 residues. V was cut by 2 bases and J by 5 bases, with 10 bases left in between. From germline, CDR1 is MNHEY and CDR2 SVGAGI. Written as DNA, the CDR3 is TGTGCCAGCAGTTACAGCGAGGGATATCAGCCCCAGCATTTT. Protein: CASSYSEGYQPQHF.

Many counts were recorded for this clone. The J gene is TRBJ2-3, the V gene TRBV2; a weak D match, TRBD1 (5 bases). The V gene's germline CDR1 is SNHLY and CDR2 FYNNEI. The CDR3 extends over 14 amino acids. The V end was cut by 8 bases, the J end by 3 bases, with 15 bases between. CDR3 in amino acids: CASAGQGLTDTQYF. In DNA form, the CDR3 reads TGTGCCAGCGCTGGGCAGGGCCTTACAGATACGCAGTATTTT.

This chain joins TRBV29-1 and TRBJ1-2; D remains ambiguous. Between the trimmed V and J ends, which lost 8 bases and 3 bases, there was a span of 13 bases. Germline V gene data show CDR1 as SQVTM and CDR2 as ANQGSEA. The CDR3 consists of 12 residues. The CDR3 DNA is TGCAGCACCCGCTCGTCGGACTATGGCTACACCTTC. It specifies CSTRSSDYGYTF.

The rearrangement joins TRBV14 to TRBJ2-5; 10 bases match TRBD1. Germline V gives CDR1 SGHDN, CDR2 FVKESK. Unmatched junction bases numbered 9, after V lost 6 bases and J lost 5 bases. The CDR3 is 15 amino acids. CDR3 residues: CASSHGTGALETQYF. The CDR3 nucleotides read TGTGCCAGCAGTCATGGGACAGGGGCGTTGGAGACCCAGTACTTC.

This clone appeared once. The chain uses TRBV7-9 and TRBJ2-5, with D maybe TRBD2 (5 bases). V lost 4 bases and J 5 bases, leaving 14 bases between the germline ends. CDR1 and CDR2 (germline): SEHNR, FQNEAQ (reference sequence). CDR3 size: 14 residues. CDR3 in DNA: TGTGCCAGCAGCTACGGAGGTGAATGGGAGACCCAGTACTTC. Residues: CASSYGGEWETQYF.

The J gene is TRBJ2-7, the V gene TRBV5-6; 9 nucleotides align to TRBD1. Germline loops: CDR1 SGHDT, CDR2 YYEEEE. V lost 3 bases, J lost 6 bases, and 1 base stayed unmatched. The CDR3 sequence is 12 residues long. The CDR3 DNA reads as TGTGCCAGCAGCTGGACAGGGGCCGAGCAGTACTTC. Translating it yields CASSWTGAEQYF. The full variable domain, with the rest looked up from reference TRBV5-6 and TRBJ2-7, is DAGVTQSPTHLIKTRGQQVTLRCSPKSGHDTVSWYQQALGQGPQFIFQYYEEEERQRGNFPDRFSGHQFPNYSSELNVNALLLGDSALYLCASSWTGAEQYFGPGTRLTVT.

V is TRBV28 and J is TRBJ2-5; 12 positions agree with TRBD2. Germline CDR1 reads MDHEN; CDR2 reads SYDVKM. V trimming: 5 bases; J trimming: 4 bases; junction bases outside the gene matches: 17. The CDR3 length is 19 residues. CDR3 residues: CASSTQEVLAGGPGETQYF. The CDR3 DNA reads as TGTGCCAGCAGTACGCAGGAAGTTCTAGCGGGAGGGCCCGGAGAGACCCAGTACTTC.

The chain is built from TRBV4-3 and TRBJ2-7; TRBD1 matches at 11 bases. The germline V gene encodes CDR1 LGHNA and CDR2 YSLEER. The ends lost 3 bases at V and 2 bases at J; junction bases unmatched: 0. The CDR3 length is 14 residues. DNA for the CDR3: TGCGCCAGCAGCCAGGGACAGGGGGCCTACGAGCAGTACTTC. This encodes CASSQGQGAYEQYF.

The chain is built from TRBV11-2 and TRBJ2-5, with TRBD2 identical over 7 bases. After removal of 2 bases from V and 1 base from J, the junction contained 4 bases not matched to a gene. The CDR3 spans 15 residues. From germline, CDR1 is SGHAT and CDR2 FQNNGV. The CDR3 sequence: CASSLSPSGQETQYF. CDR3 in DNA: TGTGCCAGCAGCTTAAGTCCTAGCGGCCAAGAGACCCAGTACTTC.

This clone was seen only once. V and J are TRBV11-2 and TRBJ2-2, with 14 nucleotides matching TRBD2. This CDR3 is 16 amino acids long. Germline V gene sequence: CDR1 SGHAT, CDR2 FQNNGV. With 10 bases clipped from V and 3 bases from J, the junction kept 7 bases outside the gene matches. CDR3 DNA: TGTGCCACGGGGACTAGCGGGAGAGGGGACACCGGGGAGCTGTTTTTT. It encodes CATGTSGRGDTGELFF.

The chain uses TRBV9 and TRBJ1-5, with D perhaps TRBD1 (6 bases). Trimming shortened V by 4 bases and J by 4 bases, and 15 bases separated the two germline ends. CDR3 size: 15 residues. Germline lookup yields CDR1 SGDLS and CDR2 YYNGEE. CDR3 nucleotide sequence: TGTGCCAGCAGCCAGACAGGAACAGGAAATCAGCCCCAGCATTTT. Protein product: CASSQTGTGNQPQHF. The complete variable domain, with remaining parts taken from reference TRBV9 and TRBJ1-5, reads DSGVTQTPKHLITATGQRVTLRCSPRSGDLSVYWYQQSLDQGLQFLIQYYNGEERAKGNILERFSAQQFPDLHSELNLSSLELGDSALYFCASSQTGTGNQPQHFGDGTRLSIL.

This chain joins TRBV4-1 and TRBJ2-2; 8 nucleotides line up with TRBD1. The CDR3 consists of 22 residues. Germline V lookup: CDR1 MGHRA, CDR2 YSYEKL. Trimming at V came to 0 bases and at J to 6 bases, leaving 24 bases not matched to a gene. CDR3 DNA sequence: TGCGCCAGCAGCCAAGACCCCCTCGGGGACAGGCTATACCCCCGGAAGGCCGGGGAGCTGTTTTTT. Its protein is CASSQDPLGDRLYPRKAGELFF.

The chain recombines TRBV2 with TRBJ2-1; D is uncertain. Per the germline V gene, CDR1 is SNHLY and CDR2 is FYNNEI. This CDR3 has 16 residues. Trimming shortened V by 1 base and J by 0 bases, and 10 bases separated the two germline ends. The DNA for the CDR3 is TGTGCCAGCAGTGAAGGTGATCACAACTCCTACAATGAGCAGTTCTTC. Its protein is CASSEGDHNSYNEQFF.

The chain links TRBV6-5 to TRBJ2-1, with TRBD2 matching over 8 bases. After removal of 6 bases from V and 4 bases from J, the junction contained 8 bases not matched to a gene. Germline CDR1 reads MNHEY; CDR2 reads SVGAGI. This CDR3 spans 15 amino acids. The CDR3 DNA is TGTGCCAGCAGCGAGACTAGCGCCAGATACAATGAGCAGTTCTTC. Its protein product is CASSETSARYNEQFF.

The J gene is TRBJ2-3, the V gene TRBV9; 12 bases map to TRBD2. Germline V gives CDR1 SGDLS, CDR2 YYNGEE. The CDR3 totals 16 residues. V lost 3 bases to trimming and J lost 2 bases; unmatched junction nucleotides: 4. This chain's CDR3 is CASSDGTSGPTDTQYF. Here the CDR3 DNA reads TGTGCCAGCAGCGACGGGACTAGCGGGCCCACAGATACGCAGTATTTT.

The J gene is TRBJ2-1, the V gene TRBV11-3; 8 nucleotides agree with TRBD2. Losses at the gene ends were 3 bases for V and 4 bases for J; bases not matched to a gene: 11. The germline V gene has CDR1 SGHNT and CDR2 YENEEA. CDR3 length: 17 amino acids. The chain's CDR3 is CASSLGWRGAPYNEQFF. CDR3 DNA: TGTGCCAGCAGCTTGGGGTGGCGGGGGGCTCCATACAATGAGCAGTTCTTC.

The genes are TRBV6-5 and TRBJ1-5; D perhaps matches TRBD1 (6 bases). CDR3 length equals 14 residues. Germline V CDR1 and CDR2: MNHEY, SVGAGI. V was trimmed by 2 bases and J by 5 bases, leaving 10 bases between them. As DNA, the CDR3 is TGTGCCAGCAGTTACCGGGCAGGGGATCAGCCCCAGCATTTT. Amino acid sequence: CASSYRAGDQPQHF.

This clone has only one observation. V gene TRBV10-3 combines with J gene TRBJ2-1, with D unresolved. This CDR3 contains 12 residues. The ends were cut back, 3 bases at V and 5 bases at J, with 5 bases in the middle. From germline, CDR1 is ENHRY and CDR2 SYGVKD. The CDR3 reads CAISEADNEQFF. CDR3 sequence (DNA): TGTGCCATCAGTGAAGCCGACAATGAGCAGTTCTTC.

The chain combines TRBV19 with TRBJ1-1; D gene ambiguous. V dropped 2 bases and J dropped 3 bases, with 10 bases sitting between them. This CDR3 spans 14 amino acids. The germline CDR1 and CDR2 sequences are LNHDA and SQIVND (reference sequence). The CDR3 loop reads CASSIREWDTEAFF. The CDR3 nucleotides read TGTGCCAGTAGTATAAGGGAGTGGGACACTGAAGCTTTCTTT. The variable domain in full, completed from reference TRBV19 and TRBJ1-1, reads DGGITQSPKYLFRKEGQNVTLSCEQNLNHDAMYWYRQDPGQGLRLIYYSQIVNDFQKGDIAEGYSVSREKKESFPLTVTSAQKNPTAFYLCASSIREWDTEAFFGQGTRLTVV.

This chain uses TRBV7-3 with TRBJ2-1, with 7 bases aligning to TRBD2. CDR3 length: 16 amino acids. Germline-derived CDR1 and CDR2 are SGHTA and FQGTGA. Trimming took 1 base from V and 4 from J; bases not matched to a gene: 7. Written as DNA, the CDR3 is TGTGCCAGCAGCTTAAACTGGGGGAGGGATTACAATGAGCAGTTCTTC. Translating it yields CASSLNWGRDYNEQFF.

The chain combines TRBV14 with TRBJ2-7; TRBD2 agrees at 13 bases. V lost 3 bases and J lost 1; bases outside the gene matches: 0. Germline V gene data show CDR1 as SGHDN and CDR2 as FVKESK. The CDR3 extends over 15 amino acids. The CDR3 sequence is CASSQGLAGSYEQYF. The CDR3 coding sequence is TGTGCCAGCAGCCAGGGACTAGCGGGGTCCTACGAGCAGTACTTC.

The chain has TRBV6-5 and TRBJ2-5, with D possibly TRBD1 on 6 matching bases. The V gene lost 6 bases and the J gene lost 6 bases, with 17 bases spanning the gap. The length of the CDR3 is 14 residues. CDR1 is MNHEY, CDR2 SVGAGI, per germline. The CDR3 DNA is TGTGCCAGCAGCTTAACAGGGATGGGGCAGACCCAGTACTTC. Translated, it gives CASSLTGMGQTQYF.

The chain links TRBV9 to TRBJ2-7; a possible D gene is TRBD2 (6 bases). Trimming removed 0 bases from V and 2 bases from J, with 12 bases in between. The CDR3 extends over 15 amino acids. In germline, CDR1 is SGDLS, CDR2 YYNGEE. CDR3 DNA sequence: TGTGCCAGCAGCGTAGGCGGGACTGCAACCTACGAGCAGTACTTC. Its translation is CASSVGGTATYEQYF. Based on the CDR3 plus reference TRBV9 and TRBJ2-7, the full variable domain is DSGVTQTPKHLITATGQRVTLRCSPRSGDLSVYWYQQSLDQGLQFLIQYYNGEERAKGNILERFSAQQFPDLHSELNLSSLELGDSALYFCASSVGGTATYEQYFGPGTRLTVT.

The chain has TRBV9 and TRBJ2-2, with D tentatively TRBD1 (5 bases). CDR1 and CDR2 from the germline V gene are SGDLS and YYNGEE. V was clipped by 6 bases and J by 2 bases, with 14 bases between them. The CDR3 consists of 15 residues. CDR3 protein: CASKIQADNTGELFF. The CDR3 coding sequence is TGTGCCAGCAAAATACAGGCCGACAACACCGGGGAGCTGTTTTTT.